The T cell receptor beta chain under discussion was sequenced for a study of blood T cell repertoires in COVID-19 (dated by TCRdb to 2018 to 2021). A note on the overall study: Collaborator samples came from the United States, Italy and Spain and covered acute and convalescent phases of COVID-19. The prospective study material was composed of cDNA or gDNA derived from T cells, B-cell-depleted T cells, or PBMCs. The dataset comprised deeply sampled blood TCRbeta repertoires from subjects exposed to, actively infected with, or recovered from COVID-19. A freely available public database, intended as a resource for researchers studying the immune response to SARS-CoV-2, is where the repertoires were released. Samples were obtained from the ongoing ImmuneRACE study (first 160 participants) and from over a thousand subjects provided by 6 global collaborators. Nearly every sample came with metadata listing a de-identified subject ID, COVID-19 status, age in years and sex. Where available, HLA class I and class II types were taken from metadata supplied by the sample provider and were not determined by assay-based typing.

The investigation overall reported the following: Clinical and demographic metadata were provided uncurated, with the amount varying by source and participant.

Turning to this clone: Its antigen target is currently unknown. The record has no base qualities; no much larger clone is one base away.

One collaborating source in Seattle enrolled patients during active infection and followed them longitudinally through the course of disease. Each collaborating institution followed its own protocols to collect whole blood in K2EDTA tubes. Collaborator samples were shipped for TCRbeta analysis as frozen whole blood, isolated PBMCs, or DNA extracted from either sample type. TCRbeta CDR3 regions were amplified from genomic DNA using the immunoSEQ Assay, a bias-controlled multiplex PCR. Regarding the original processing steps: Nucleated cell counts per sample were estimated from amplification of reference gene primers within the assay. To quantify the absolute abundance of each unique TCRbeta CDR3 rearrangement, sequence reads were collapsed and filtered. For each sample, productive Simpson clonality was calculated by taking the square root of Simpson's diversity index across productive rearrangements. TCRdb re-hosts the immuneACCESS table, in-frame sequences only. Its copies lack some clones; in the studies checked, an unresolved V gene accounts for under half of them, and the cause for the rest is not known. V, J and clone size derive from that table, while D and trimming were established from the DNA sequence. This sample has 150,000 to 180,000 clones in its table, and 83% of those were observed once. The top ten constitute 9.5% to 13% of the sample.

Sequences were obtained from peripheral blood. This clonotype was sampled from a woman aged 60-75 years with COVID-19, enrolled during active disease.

The DNA sequence follows: TGTGCCAGCAGCTTAGTAGACAGGGTGGAGACCCAGTACTTC. The resulting protein is CASSLVDRVETQYF. The chain is encoded by TRBV7-9 joined to TRBJ2-5; TRBD1 fits 7 bases in the junction. The junction shows trimming of 1 base on V and 5 bases on J, and the gene matches do not reach 4 bases of it. CDR3 length: 14 amino acids, cysteine to phenylalanine. Only the CDR3 region is kept as DNA, spanning 42 bases read in frame from base 1. CDR1 is given as SEHNR and CDR2 as FQNEAQ, both from the germline V gene (reference sequence). With the portions outside the CDR3 filled from the reference TRBV7-9 and TRBJ2-5 genes, the complete variable region becomes DTGVSQNPRHKITKRGQNVTFRCDPISEHNRLYWYRQTLGQGPEFLTYFQNEAQLEKSRLLSDRFSAERPKGSFSTLEIQRTEQGDSAMYLCASSLVDRVETQYFGPGTRLLVL.